The following is a T cell receptor beta chain sequence with its context. This record belongs to a study of CD8 T cells in Susac syndrome. This CDR3 contains 14 residues. Trimming cost V 5 bases and J 7 bases; bases outside gene matches: 7. CDR1 GTSNPN and CDR2 SVGIG come from the germline V gene (reference sequence). RNA was extracted with the RNeasy kit, and a quantity of roughly 0.5 to 1 ug was reverse transcribed using random hexamers. TCRdb redid the calling of the immunoSEQ multiplex PCR reads with MiXCR, one entry per CDR3 protein. This table holds 150,000 to 200,000 distinct CDR3 sequences, 91% found once.

The receptor's source is a human donor with Susac syndrome. V and J are TRBV30 and TRBJ2-1, with 11 bases that match TRBD2. The sequenced sample consisted of CD4+ T cells from PBMCs. The CDR3 bases are TGTGCCTGGGCATTAGCGGGGGGGCATAATGAGCAGTTCTTC. It specifies CAWALAGGHNEQFF.